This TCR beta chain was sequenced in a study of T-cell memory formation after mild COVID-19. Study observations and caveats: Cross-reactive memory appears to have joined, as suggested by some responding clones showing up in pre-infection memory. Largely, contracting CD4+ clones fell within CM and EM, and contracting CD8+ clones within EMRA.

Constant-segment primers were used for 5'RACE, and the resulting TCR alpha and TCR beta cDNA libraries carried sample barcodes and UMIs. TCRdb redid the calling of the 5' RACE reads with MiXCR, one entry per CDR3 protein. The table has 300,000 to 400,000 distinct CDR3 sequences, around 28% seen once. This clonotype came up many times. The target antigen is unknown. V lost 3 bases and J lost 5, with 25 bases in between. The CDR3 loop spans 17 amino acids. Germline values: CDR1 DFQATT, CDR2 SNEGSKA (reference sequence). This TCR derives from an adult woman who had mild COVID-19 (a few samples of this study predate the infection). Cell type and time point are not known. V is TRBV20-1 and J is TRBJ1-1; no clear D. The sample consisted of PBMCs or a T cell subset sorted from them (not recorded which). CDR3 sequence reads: CSARSSGETSGETEAFF. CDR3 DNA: TGCAGTGCTAGGTCCAGTGGGGAAACGTCGGGTGAGACTGAAGCTTTCTTT.